The 23 T cell receptor beta chains presented below share a single source sample, sequenced in a study of STAT5B mutations in CD4+ large granular lymphocyte leukemia (dated by TCRdb to between 2022 and 2023). The protocol used for the library was the immunoSEQ multiplex PCR assay. As stored in TCRdb, this immuneACCESS dataset retains in-frame rearrangements with V and J assigned. A fraction of the clones does not appear; measured against another copy, unresolved V genes explain less than half of the discrepancy, and the remainder lacks a known reason. This sample holds some 35,000 clones; about 87% were observed only once. The leading ten clones occupy 0.75% to 1% of the sample. The specimen sequenced was CD4+ T cells from blood buffy coats. These receptors were obtained from a human donor in good health.

The chain is built from TRBV19 and TRBJ2-3; a weak D match, TRBD2 (5 bases). CDR1 and CDR2 (germline): LNHDA, SQIVND (reference sequence). The V and J ends lost 3 bases and 2 bases respectively, with 9 bases between them. CDR3 length: 14 amino acids. As DNA, the CDR3 is TGTGCCAGTAGTATTGCCGGGATCACAGATACGCAGTATTTT. Translated, it gives CASSIAGITDTQYF.

The rearrangement uses TRBV6-5 and TRBJ2-1, with D tentatively TRBD1 (5 bases). The CDR3 covers 13 residues. Per germline, CDR1 MNHEY and CDR2 SVGAGI. Trimming removed 3 bases at V and 3 bases at J, with 6 bases between. The CDR3 DNA is TGTGCCAGCAGTTATAGGGGCTACAATGAGCAGTTCTTC. Translated, it gives CASSYRGYNEQFF.

The table lists this clone with a count of one. Other DNA sequences of this sample code for an identical CDR3. The genes are TRBV5-1 and TRBJ2-1, with 14 positions matching TRBD2. The germline CDR1 and CDR2 sequences are SGHRS and YFSETQ. J lost 6 bases, V lost 0 bases, and 2 bases had no gene match. The CDR3 totals 16 residues. Here the CDR3 DNA reads TGCGCCAGCAGCTTGGGACTAGCGGGAGGGGGCAATGAGCAGTTCTTC. This encodes CASSLGLAGGGNEQFF.

The gene calls are TRBV7-3 and TRBJ1-1, with D tentatively TRBD1 (5 bases). CDR1 and CDR2 (germline): SGHTA, FQGTGA. The CDR3 has 13 amino acids. The V end was cut by 5 bases, the J end by 5 bases, with 12 bases between. The CDR3 spells CASSPSGGTEAFF. DNA of the CDR3: TGTGCCAGCAGCCCCTCGGGGGGGACTGAAGCTTTCTTT.

The rearrangement joins TRBV6-5 to TRBJ2-1, with D perhaps matching TRBD2 (6 bases). With 6 bases removed from V and 4 bases from J, the gap between germline ends came to 13 bases. The germline CDR1 and CDR2 sequences are MNHEY and SVGAGI. The CDR3 runs 14 residues. CDR3 nucleotides: TGTGCCAGCAGCCCCGAGGGACTTTACAATGAGCAGTTCTTC. Translated, it gives CASSPEGLYNEQFF.

CDR3 sequence: CASSVTEAGWYEQYF. CDR3 DNA sequence: TGTGCCAGCAGCGTCACAGAGGCAGGGTGGTACGAGCAGTACTTC. The chain recombines TRBV7-2 with TRBJ2-7; a weak D match, TRBD1 (5 bases). This CDR3 spans 15 amino acids. The ends were cut back, 5 bases at V and 4 bases at J, with 18 bases in the middle. CDR1 and CDR2 from the germline V gene are SGHTA and FQGNSA.

This clone was seen a handful of times. The chain couples TRBV15 to TRBJ1-2; D remains unclear. Trimming pared 5 bases from V and 0 bases from J, leaving 10 bases between. CDR1 LNHNV and CDR2 YYDKDF come from the germline V gene (reference sequence). The CDR3 is 14 residues long. CDR3 amino acids: CATSVGVANYGYTF. In DNA, the CDR3 is TGTGCCACCAGCGTCGGGGTAGCTAACTATGGCTACACCTTC.

This chain connects TRBV19 to TRBJ2-7; 7 bases match TRBD1. This CDR3 spans 14 amino acids. Losses at the gene ends were 6 bases for V and 6 bases for J; bases not matched to a gene: 11. Germline-derived CDR1 and CDR2 are LNHDA and SQIVND (reference sequence). The CDR3 sequence: CASRLTRSGGEQYF. The CDR3 DNA reads as TGTGCCAGTAGGTTAACTAGATCAGGGGGCGAGCAGTACTTC.

The V gene is TRBV10-3, the J gene TRBJ2-1, with 9 nucleotides matching TRBD1. Germline V CDR1 and CDR2: ENHRY, SYGVKD. This CDR3 has 14 residues. Germline trimming cut 11 bases from V and 10 bases from J; bases unmatched to any gene: 15. The CDR3, as DNA: TGTGCCGCATTGGCGGGACAGGGATCTGAAGAGCAGTTCTTC. Translated: CAALAGQGSEEQFF.

The chain carries TRBV7-2 and TRBJ2-7, with D hard to call. CDR1 is SGHTA and CDR2 is FQGNSA in the germline V gene. V shed 5 bases and J shed 0 bases, with 11 bases lying between them. The CDR3 has 14 residues. In DNA, the CDR3 is TGTGCCAGCAGCCAGTGGGTAAGCTCCTACGAGCAGTACTTC. Its translation: CASSQWVSSYEQYF.

The genes are TRBV30 and TRBJ1-1; 8 bases line up with TRBD1. The V segment lost 2 bases and the J segment 1 base; nucleotides outside the gene matches: 9. CDR1 is GTSNPN and CDR2 is SVGIG in the germline V gene (reference sequence). The CDR3 spans 16 residues. The CDR3 loop reads CAWSRPGGVRNTEAFF. The CDR3 bases are TGTGCCTGGAGTCGTCCAGGGGGCGTAAGGAACACTGAAGCTTTCTTT.

The V call is TRBV27, the J call TRBJ1-5, with 9 bases identical to TRBD1. CDR3 length: 15 amino acids. Germline V lookup: CDR1 MNHEY, CDR2 SMNVEV (reference sequence). V was clipped by 6 bases and J by 5 bases; unmatched bases: 8. This CDR3 reads CASSRGQGWDQPQHF. CDR3 nucleotide sequence: TGTGCCAGCAGCCGGGGACAGGGTTGGGATCAGCCCCAGCATTTT.

This chain joins TRBV4-2 and TRBJ2-3; no definite D call. The CDR3 is 18 residues long. Germline CDR1 LGHNA, CDR2 YNFKEQ. The V end was cut by 0 bases, the J end by 2 bases, with 18 bases between. In nucleotides, the CDR3 is TGTGCCAGCAGCCAAGATCAAGGTCTCGGCTCTGCCACAGATACGCAGTATTTT. Its protein is CASSQDQGLGSATDTQYF.

The chain couples TRBV9 to TRBJ2-5, with 12 bases matching TRBD2. Trimming took 0 bases from V and 3 from J; bases not matched to a gene: 21. In germline, CDR1 is SGDLS, CDR2 YYNGEE. The CDR3 spans 22 residues. CDR3 coding DNA: TGTGCCAGCAGCGTAGTGGAGGGCGAGACTAGCGGGAGCTGGGTGGTAGAAGAGACCCAGTACTTC. It encodes CASSVVEGETSGSWVVEETQYF.

This clone was counted between two and nine times. The limits of the CDR3 on the DNA are not certain, so only TCRdb's listed CDR3 is given. V is TRBV5-6 and J is TRBJ2-7. The CDR3 is 12 residues long, counting both termini. Germline CDR1 and CDR2: SGHDT and YYEEEE. This CDR3 is CASSFGAGEQYF.

The CDR3: CASSVEIEGNIQYF. For the CDR3, the DNA is TGTGCCAGCAGCGTAGAGATCGAGGGAAACATTCAGTACTTC. The V call is TRBV9, the J call TRBJ2-4, with a weak D call TRBD2 (5 bases). CDR3 size: 14 residues. CDR1 is SGDLS, CDR2 YYNGEE, per germline. The ends were cut back, 0 bases at V and 6 bases at J, with 10 bases in the middle.

The J gene is TRBJ2-5, the V gene TRBV7-8; D possibly uses TRBD1 or TRBD2 (5 bases each). Germline assignment: CDR1 SGHVS and CDR2 FQNEAQ. The CDR3 runs to 15 residues. Trimming took 0 bases from V and 4 from J, leaving 12 bases between them. CDR3 region: CASSLARGRVETQYF. CDR3 sequence (DNA): TGTGCCAGCAGCTTAGCGAGGGGCCGGGTAGAGACCCAGTACTTC. The full variable domain, with the rest looked up from reference TRBV7-8 and TRBJ2-5, is GAGVSQSPRYKVAKRGQDVALRCDPISGHVSLFWYQQALGQGPEFLTYFQNEAQLDKSGLPSDRFFAERPEGSVSTLKIQRTQQEDSAVYLCASSLARGRVETQYFGPGTRLLVL.

The rearrangement links TRBV6-1 to TRBJ2-7, with a tentative D call TRBD2 (5 bases). Germline V CDR1 and CDR2: MNHNS, SASEGT. This CDR3 spans 12 amino acids. V lost 7 bases to trimming and J lost 3 bases, with 10 bases between them. CDR3 amino acids: CASTGWNYEQYF. In nucleotides, the CDR3 is TGTGCCAGCACGGGATGGAACTACGAGCAGTACTTC.

V usage is TRBV11-2 and J usage is TRBJ1-1; 10 nucleotides agree with TRBD1. CDR3 length equals 17 residues. The trim removed 3 bases at V and 5 bases at J, leaving 12 bases unmatched. Germline V CDR1 and CDR2: SGHAT, FQNNGV. The CDR3 DNA sequence: TGTGCCAGCAGCTTTAGAGGGGGACAGGGGCGGGGTACTGAAGCTTTCTTT. It encodes CASSFRGGQGRGTEAFF.

The J gene is TRBJ2-5, the V gene TRBV7-2; 12 positions agree with TRBD2. With V trimmed by 3 bases and J by 4 bases, 12 bases remained unmatched. The CDR3 contains 18 residues. Germline-derived CDR1 and CDR2 are SGHTA and FQGNSA. CDR3 nucleotides: TGTGCCAGCAGCTTCCTCTCCCTAGCGGGGGGGCGAGGAGAGACCCAGTACTTC. This translates into CASSFLSLAGGRGETQYF.

V usage is TRBV19 and J usage is TRBJ2-3; D might be TRBD1 or TRBD2, each matching 5 bases. Germline assignment: CDR1 LNHDA and CDR2 SQIVND (reference sequence). V was trimmed by 5 bases and J by 8 bases, leaving 20 bases between them. This CDR3 has 15 amino acids. The CDR3 nucleotides read TGTGCCAGTAGTCCTAGGGTGGGTTGGGGGTTTACGCAGTATTTT. It codes for CASSPRVGWGFTQYF.

The rearrangement links TRBV7-9 to TRBJ2-5; TRBD2 matches at 11 bases. From germline, CDR1 is SEHNR and CDR2 FQNEAQ (reference sequence). V lost 5 bases, J lost 3 bases, and 5 bases stayed unmatched. This CDR3 is built from 15 residues. The CDR3 spells CASSPGLAEKETQYF. The CDR3 DNA reads TGTGCCAGCAGCCCGGGACTAGCGGAAAAAGAGACCCAGTACTTC. Complete variable domain (other parts from reference TRBV7-9 and TRBJ2-5): DTGVSQNPRHKITKRGQNVTFRCDPISEHNRLYWYRQTLGQGPEFLTYFQNEAQLEKSRLLSDRFSAERPKGSFSTLEIQRTEQGDSAMYLCASSPGLAEKETQYFGPGTRLLVL.

J is TRBJ2-1 and V is TRBV27, with D hard to call. Germline CDR1 MNHEY, CDR2 SMNVEV (reference sequence). This CDR3 is 15 amino acids long. V was trimmed by 4 bases and J by 6 bases, leaving 16 bases between them. CDR3 DNA sequence: TGTGCCAGCAGTTGGAATCCCGAATTCAGCAATGAGCAGTTCTTC. Protein: CASSWNPEFSNEQFF.